Below are 23 T cell receptor beta chains sequenced from a single sample in a study of blood T cells in healthy people across ages. Using a J-beta primer mix together with a sample-barcoded 5' primer, a second PCR was run for roughly 6 to 12 cycles. One entry per CDR3 protein results from TCRdb running MiXCR on the 5' RACE reads. The table has roughly 800,000 distinct CDR3 sequences, approximately 24% seen once. These data also featured in a second study, about T cells of mothers and their children.

What was sequenced was blood. The receptor set was obtained from a boy between 5 and 17 years old in good health.

The genes are TRBV20-1 and TRBJ1-2, with D hard to call. V was shortened by 4 bases and J by 0 bases, with 3 bases between the two germline ends. This CDR3 has 11 residues. CDR1 is DFQATT, CDR2 SNEGSKA, per germline (reference sequence). The CDR3 sequence is CSATANYGYTF. In DNA form, the CDR3 reads TGCAGTGCTACCGCTAACTATGGCTACACCTTC.

The CDR3 loop reads CGTGQANQPDTQYF. The CDR3 DNA follows: TGCGGAACCGGACAGGCCAATCAGCCGGATACGCAGTATTTT. The chain carries TRBV20-1 and TRBJ2-3; 7 bases are shared with TRBD1. There are 14 residues in the CDR3. In germline, CDR1 is DFQATT, CDR2 SNEGSKA (reference sequence).

This clonotype was found a few times. V gene TRBV29-1 combines with J gene TRBJ2-2, with no clear D. V was trimmed by 3 bases and J by 1 base, leaving 9 bases between them. The CDR3 spans 14 residues. Germline V gene sequence: CDR1 SQVTM, CDR2 ANQGSEA. CDR3 in amino acids: CSVDRGRNTGELFF. In nucleotides, the CDR3 is TGCAGCGTTGATCGCGGAAGGAACACCGGGGAGCTGTTTTTT.

This clonotype was found many times. The J gene is TRBJ2-5, the V gene TRBV20-1, with 9 nucleotides matching TRBD1. Unmatched junction bases numbered 9, after V lost 5 bases and J lost 5 bases. The V gene's germline CDR1 is DFQATT and CDR2 SNEGSKA (reference sequence). The CDR3 totals 14 residues. CDR3 DNA sequence: TGCAGTGCTCCCGGACAGGGGAGAAGGGAGACCCAGTACTTC. Translation: CSAPGQGRRETQYF.

CDR3 sequence: CASSLKGAGGDGYTF. The CDR3 region has the DNA TGTGCCAGCAGCTTAAAGGGGGCGGGGGGCGATGGCTACACCTTC. The chain recombines TRBV11-2 with TRBJ1-2; TRBD1 matches at 7 bases. The germline V gene encodes CDR1 SGHAT and CDR2 FQNNGV. Trimming cost V 2 bases and J 6 bases; bases outside gene matches: 9. The CDR3 has 15 amino acids.

The rearrangement joins TRBV6-1 to TRBJ2-5; D gene unclear. V was pared by 4 bases and J by 0 bases, with 9 bases between. Germline CDR1 is MNHNS and CDR2 is SASEGT. There are 14 residues in the CDR3. CDR3 loop: CASSGIGNQETQYF. Here the CDR3 DNA reads TGTGCCAGCAGTGGGATTGGGAACCAAGAGACCCAGTACTTC.

V gene TRBV7-9 combines with J gene TRBJ2-7; 10 nucleotides agree with TRBD1. The CDR3 is 18 residues long. The germline gives CDR1 SEHNR, CDR2 FQNEAQ (reference sequence). The junction had 16 bases not matched to a gene; V was cut back by 6 bases and J by 2 bases. The DNA for the CDR3 is TGTGCCAGCAGGCCCCCGGGACAGGGGACCGATCGAACCTACGAGCAGTACTTC. It translates to CASRPPGQGTDRTYEQYF.

This chain connects TRBV27 to TRBJ2-1; 8 bases are shared with TRBD1. J gave up 0 bases and V 2 bases, and 9 bases lay outside the gene matches. Germline CDR1 is MNHEY and CDR2 is SMNVEV (reference sequence). This CDR3 spans 18 amino acids. The chain's CDR3 is CASSLVAGGTYSYNEQFF. The CDR3 region has the DNA TGTGCCAGCAGTTTAGTGGCAGGGGGCACTTACTCCTACAATGAGCAGTTCTTC.

The V gene is TRBV28, the J gene TRBJ2-1; 9 bases are shared with TRBD1. CDR1 is MDHEN and CDR2 is SYDVKM in the germline V gene. This CDR3 has 15 residues. V lost 4 bases and J lost 0; bases outside the gene matches: 1. The CDR3 region is CASSWTGVSYNEQFF. CDR3 bases: TGTGCCAGCAGTTGGACAGGGGTCTCCTACAATGAGCAGTTCTTC.

This clonotype came up a few times. The V gene is TRBV5-1, the J gene TRBJ1-2; TRBD1 is a possible D gene (5 bases). Trimming cost V 5 bases and J 4 bases, with 12 bases left between them. The germline V gene has CDR1 SGHRS and CDR2 YFSETQ. The CDR3 length is 13 residues. The CDR3 reads CASRGTGPYGYTF. The CDR3 coding sequence is TGCGCCAGCAGGGGGACGGGACCCTATGGCTACACCTTC.

The table lists this clonotype with a few counts. This chain uses TRBV7-3 with TRBJ2-5, with 11 nucleotides matching TRBD2. Germline loops: CDR1 SGHTA, CDR2 FQGTGA. The CDR3 sequence is 15 residues long. Unmatched junction bases numbered 7, after V lost 5 bases and J lost 5 bases. Written as DNA, the CDR3 is TGTGCCAGCAGCATTAGCGGGGGGGCCATCGAGACCCAGTACTTC. This encodes CASSISGGAIETQYF.

The chain carries TRBV5-1 and TRBJ2-7; possible D gene TRBD2, 6 bases. This CDR3 comprises 14 residues. Germline V gene lookup returns CDR1 SGHRS and CDR2 YFSETQ. V gave up 2 bases and J gave up 0 bases, with 9 bases separating them. The CDR3 here is CASSFRDFSYEQYF. The CDR3 coding sequence is TGCGCCAGCAGCTTTCGGGACTTCTCCTACGAGCAGTACTTC.

This clonotype has only a few counts. The chain is built from TRBV7-9 and TRBJ2-7; a possible D gene is TRBD2 (5 bases). The CDR3 is 14 residues long. The V end was cut by 5 bases, the J end by 2 bases, with 13 bases between. The germline V gene encodes CDR1 SEHNR and CDR2 FQNEAQ (reference sequence). The DNA of the CDR3 is TGTGCCAGCAGCCTGACTAAAAAACCCTACGAGCAGTACTTC. It yields the protein CASSLTKKPYEQYF.

This clonotype was found a few times. The chain links TRBV4-1 to TRBJ2-3; 8 bases line up with TRBD1. The CDR3 runs to 15 residues. V gave up 5 bases and J gave up 4 bases; unmatched junction bases: 8. Germline lookup yields CDR1 MGHRA and CDR2 YSYEKL. CDR3 coding DNA: TGCGCCAGCAGCACGCACGGACAGGGAGCAGATACGCAGTATTTT. Amino acids: CASSTHGQGADTQYF.

The J gene is TRBJ2-4, the V gene TRBV28; TRBD2 is a possible D gene (6 bases). CDR3 length: 16 residues. Germline loops: CDR1 MDHEN, CDR2 SYDVKM. The ends were cut back, 3 bases at V and 1 base at J, with 13 bases in the middle. The CDR3 reads CASSFGTWGAKNIQYF. The CDR3 DNA is TGTGCCAGCAGTTTTGGGACTTGGGGGGCCAAAAACATTCAGTACTTC.

The genes are TRBV5-1 and TRBJ2-1, with TRBD2 identical over 11 bases. This CDR3 is built from 15 residues. V was clipped by 4 bases and J by 5 bases; unmatched bases: 5. Germline V gene sequence: CDR1 SGHRS, CDR2 YFSETQ. The CDR3 bases are TGCGCCAGCAGCCAAAGACTAGCGGGGAACAATGAGCAGTTCTTC. This encodes CASSQRLAGNNEQFF.

The rearrangement uses TRBV20-1 and TRBJ2-2; D not certain. The V and J ends lost 6 bases and 0 bases respectively, with 5 bases between them. This CDR3 is 12 amino acids long. The germline gives CDR1 DFQATT, CDR2 SNEGSKA (reference sequence). The CDR3 coding sequence is TGCAGTGCCCAGTCGAACACCGGGGAGCTGTTTTTT. It translates to CSAQSNTGELFF.

This clonotype was picked up a small number of times. The chain employs TRBV20-1 and TRBJ2-7; no clear D gene. The ends were cut back, 1 base at V and 2 bases at J, with 12 bases in the middle. CDR1 is DFQATT, CDR2 SNEGSKA, per germline (reference sequence). The length of the CDR3 is 14 residues. CDR3: CSARVSTPPYEQYF. Written as DNA, the CDR3 is TGCAGTGCTAGAGTATCCACTCCTCCCTACGAGCAGTACTTC.

This clonotype was recorded a few times. The V gene is TRBV5-1, the J gene TRBJ2-5; 10 nucleotides agree with TRBD1. J was trimmed by 11 bases and V by 4 bases; bases with no gene match: 8. CDR1 SGHRS and CDR2 YFSETQ come from the germline V gene. The CDR3 is 13 residues long. The DNA for the CDR3 is TGCGCCAGCAGCCGGGACAGGGGCGTCGTGCAGTACTTC. This translates into CASSRDRGVVQYF.

This clonotype was observed a handful of times. The rearrangement joins TRBV13 to TRBJ2-5, with 8 bases lining up with TRBD1. The better agreement between TRBJ2-7 and the DNA end casts doubt on the J call. Germline values: CDR1 PRHDT, CDR2 FYEKMQ (reference sequence). The CDR3 consists of 15 residues. The DNA of the CDR3 is TGTGCCAGCAGCTCCCAGGCAGGGGGCAGATACGAGCAGTACTTC. Translated: CASSSQAGGRYEQYF.

The chain links TRBV27 to TRBJ1-4, with 7 bases matching TRBD1. Trimming cost V 7 bases and J 0 bases; bases outside gene matches: 8. There are 16 residues in the CDR3. Germline values: CDR1 MNHEY, CDR2 SMNVEV (reference sequence). CDR3 sequence reads: CASNPTGDATNEKLFF. The CDR3 coding sequence is TGTGCCAGCAACCCTACAGGGGATGCAACTAATGAAAAACTGTTTTTT.

This chain connects TRBV5-1 to TRBJ2-7, with D perhaps given as TRBD1 or TRBD2 (5 bases each). V was pared by 2 bases and J by 6 bases, with 15 bases between. Germline CDR1 is SGHRS and CDR2 is YFSETQ. The CDR3 runs to 14 residues. This CDR3 reads CASSFRGQGSEQYF. The CDR3 DNA follows: TGCGCCAGCAGCTTTCGGGGTCAGGGAAGCGAGCAGTACTTC.

The V gene is TRBV9, the J gene TRBJ1-2, with 9 bases that match TRBD1. CDR1 SGDLS and CDR2 YYNGEE come from the germline V gene. V dropped 3 bases and J dropped 8; count of bases not matched to a gene: 8. The CDR3 has 14 residues. CDR3 bases: TGTGCCAGCAGCGCCGAGACAGGGGGGGAAGGCTACACCTTC. This codes for CASSAETGGEGYTF.